These 30 T cell receptor beta chains came from one sample sequenced in a study of siplizumab effects on memory and regulatory T cells. Some clones are missing from TCRdb's copy, which holds only in-frame ones; the method was immunoSEQ multiplex PCR. This repertoire shows about 69,000 clones, approximately 88% found once; its top ten account for over 1.5%. The specimen was Tregs sorted from blood. All receptors come from a human donor in good health.

The chain couples TRBV6-6 to TRBJ2-4, with D possibly matching TRBD1 (8 bases). CDR1 and CDR2 (germline): MNHNY, SVGAGI (reference sequence). The CDR3 has 14 residues. V was pared by 2 bases and J by 9 bases, with 14 bases between. CDR3 in amino acids: CASSYLTGEGIQYF. CDR3 DNA: TGTGCCAGCAGTTACCTGACAGGGGAGGGCATTCAGTACTTC.

The chain has TRBV28 and TRBJ1-2, with TRBD1 as a possible D gene (6 bases). The V and J ends lost 4 bases and 4 bases respectively, with 16 bases between them. The CDR3 runs 15 residues. Germline V gene lookup returns CDR1 MDHEN and CDR2 SYDVKM. CDR3 nucleotides: TGTGCCAGCAGTTCCCTTCCGGGGGCGGGCTATGGCTACACCTTC. Its translation: CASSSLPGAGYGYTF.

This clone was counted once. The V gene is TRBV5-6, the J gene TRBJ1-5, with D tentatively TRBD1 (5 bases). The CDR3 loop spans 14 amino acids. Germline V CDR1 and CDR2: SGHDT, YYEEEE. Trimming took off 0 bases at V and 4 bases at J, with 8 bases between the two ends. The CDR3, as DNA: TGTGCCAGCAGCTTGGTGGGGCGGAATCAGCCCCAGCATTTT. This codes for CASSLVGRNQPQHF.

The chain combines TRBV2 with TRBJ1-5; D is ambiguous. The CDR3 runs 14 residues. The V end lost 4 bases, the J end lost 2 bases, and 9 bases lay between the germline ends. Germline V gene data show CDR1 as SNHLY and CDR2 as FYNNEI. The CDR3: CASSASTGNQPQHF. In nucleotides, the CDR3 is TGTGCCAGCAGTGCAAGTACAGGCAATCAGCCCCAGCATTTT.

V gene TRBV28 combines with J gene TRBJ2-7; D possibly matches TRBD1 or TRBD2 (6 bases each). The CDR3 sequence is 13 residues long. The germline V gene encodes CDR1 MDHEN and CDR2 SYDVKM. The CDR3 here is CALGGSTTYEQYF. CDR3 coding DNA: TGTGCTTTAGGGGGGTCTACAACCTACGAGCAGTACTTC.

This CDR3 is CASSYSRAGVSDTQYF. CDR3 nucleotides: TGTGCCAGCAGTTACTCGAGAGCGGGAGTATCAGATACGCAGTATTTT. The V call is TRBV6-6, the J call TRBJ2-3; TRBD2 aligns across 8 bases. The V and J ends lost 0 bases and 4 bases, in that order; junction bases with no gene match: 6. CDR1 is MNHNY and CDR2 is SVGAGI in the germline V gene (reference sequence). CDR3 size: 16 residues.

The V call is TRBV28, the J call TRBJ1-5, with D possibly being TRBD1 (5 bases). The CDR3 is 14 residues long. Germline lookup yields CDR1 MDHEN and CDR2 SYDVKM. Trimming took 3 bases from V and 6 from J, leaving 12 bases between them. CDR3 coding DNA: TGTGCCAGCAGTTTCTCGGGGGGAAGTCAGCCCCAGCATTTT. It specifies CASSFSGGSQPQHF.

This clone was recorded a few times. The chain recombines TRBV6-6 with TRBJ1-1, with 8 bases identical to TRBD1. The CDR3 length is 14 residues. V was pared by 6 bases and J by 3 bases, with 6 bases of the junction left unmatched. In germline, CDR1 is MNHNY, CDR2 SVGAGI (reference sequence). The CDR3, as DNA: TGTGCCAGCAGCAAGTCGACAGGGGACACTGAAGCTTTCTTT. It is translated as CASSKSTGDTEAFF.

The chain employs TRBV19 and TRBJ2-4, with a possible D match to TRBD2 (6 bases). CDR3 size: 14 residues. Per germline, CDR1 LNHDA and CDR2 SQIVND (reference sequence). Trimming shortened V by 5 bases and J by 2 bases, and 10 bases separated the two germline ends. In DNA form, the CDR3 reads TGTGCCAGTAGTTCCCGGGACTCCAAAAACATTCAGTACTTC. It codes for CASSSRDSKNIQYF.

The chain recombines TRBV28 with TRBJ2-1; D gene uncertain. The V gene's germline CDR1 is MDHEN and CDR2 SYDVKM. This CDR3 contains 14 residues. Trimming removed 5 bases at V and 2 bases at J, with 10 bases between. CDR3 nucleotide sequence: TGTGCCAGCAGTCCTCCGACGGCCTACAATGAGCAGTTCTTC. This codes for CASSPPTAYNEQFF.

The V gene is TRBV30, the J gene TRBJ2-7, with no clear D. Germline V CDR1 and CDR2: GTSNPN, SVGIG (reference sequence). The length of the CDR3 is 12 residues. The CDR3 nucleotides are TGTGCTTGCTCAATAATGGCCTACGAGCAGTACTTC. Translated, it gives CACSIMAYEQYF.

The V and J genes are TRBV2 and TRBJ2-1, with TRBD2 matching 11 bases. Trimming removed 7 bases from V and 3 bases from J; junction bases left unmatched: 8. Germline-derived CDR1 and CDR2 are SNHLY and FYNNEI. This CDR3 has 16 residues. The DNA of the CDR3 is TGTGCCAGCAAGCCCCGACTAGCGGGGATCTACAATGAGCAGTTCTTC. As protein: CASKPRLAGIYNEQFF.

CDR3 protein: CASSVKGAHSNQPQHF. The DNA for the CDR3 is TGTGCCAGCAGCGTTAAGGGGGCCCATAGCAATCAGCCCCAGCATTTT. The rearrangement joins TRBV7-8 to TRBJ1-5; 7 bases map to TRBD1. The J segment lost 0 bases and the V segment lost 5 bases, leaving 7 bases of the junction unmatched. Germline CDR1 reads SGHVS; CDR2 reads FQNEAQ. CDR3 length: 16 residues. The complete variable domain, with remaining parts taken from reference TRBV7-8 and TRBJ1-5, reads GAGVSQSPRYKVAKRGQDVALRCDPISGHVSLFWYQQALGQGPEFLTYFQNEAQLDKSGLPSDRFFAERPEGSVSTLKIQRTQQEDSAVYLCASSVKGAHSNQPQHFGDGTRLSIL.

The J gene is TRBJ1-4, the V gene TRBV6-5; D gene uncertain. The V end lost 0 bases, the J end lost 6 bases, and 11 bases lay between the germline ends. This CDR3 is 15 amino acids long. Germline V gives CDR1 MNHEY, CDR2 SVGAGI. CDR3: CASSYSFAEDEKLFF. DNA for the CDR3: TGTGCCAGCAGTTACTCATTCGCGGAGGATGAAAAACTGTTTTTT.

The chain joins TRBV12-5 to TRBJ1-1, with 7 bases matching TRBD1. The CDR3 is made up of 14 amino acids. CDR1 is LGHNT, CDR2 FRNRAP, per germline. J was trimmed by 6 bases and V by 1 base; bases with no gene match: 5. The CDR3 DNA sequence: TGTGCTAGTGGTTTGGCCACAGGGGAGGCTGAAGCTTTCTTT. Translation: CASGLATGEAEAFF.

V is TRBV7-6 and J is TRBJ2-7, with TRBD2 as a possible D gene (5 bases). The CDR3 extends over 15 amino acids. CDR1 and CDR2 from the germline V gene are SGHVS and FNYEAQ. The V end lost 5 bases, the J end lost 3 bases, and 17 bases lay between the germline ends. The CDR3 protein is CASSQTTLPFYEQYF. CDR3 nucleotides: TGTGCCAGCAGCCAGACTACACTACCCTTCTACGAGCAGTACTTC.

The J gene is TRBJ1-1, the V gene TRBV11-3; D is undetermined. The CDR3 covers 14 residues. Germline V gene sequence: CDR1 SGHNT, CDR2 YENEEA. V lost 7 bases, J lost 1 base, and 13 bases lay in between. CDR3 in DNA: TGTGCCAGCACCCTTGCAGGAGGGAACACTGAAGCTTTCTTT. Its protein is CASTLAGGNTEAFF. The whole variable domain, remainder taken from reference TRBV11-3 and TRBJ1-1, is EAGVVQSPRYKIIEKKQPVAFWCNPISGHNTLYWYLQNLGQGPELLIRYENEEAVDDSQLPKDRFSAERLKGVDSTLKIQPAELGDSAVYLCASTLAGGNTEAFFGQGTRLTVV.

The chain has TRBV6-6 and TRBJ2-3; 9 positions agree with TRBD1. Unmatched junction bases numbered 5, after V lost 11 bases and J lost 2 bases. Germline V CDR1 and CDR2: MNHNY, SVGAGI (reference sequence). The CDR3 is 13 residues long. CDR3 DNA: TGTGCCGTACAGGGGGCCCTCACAGATACGCAGTATTTT. Translation gives CAVQGALTDTQYF.

This sequence joins TRBV6-5 and TRBJ1-5; 7 bases are a match to TRBD1. CDR1 and CDR2 from the germline V gene are MNHEY and SVGAGI. The CDR3 extends over 15 amino acids. After removal of 5 bases from V and 3 bases from J, the junction contained 7 bases not matched to a gene. CDR3 region: CASSPFDRANQPQHF. The CDR3 DNA is TGTGCCAGCAGTCCTTTCGACAGGGCCAATCAGCCCCAGCATTTT.

The chain recombines TRBV7-3 with TRBJ2-3; D is possibly TRBD1 (6 bases). The CDR3 length is 12 residues. The V end was cut by 4 bases, the J end by 8 bases, with 10 bases between. The germline CDR1 and CDR2 sequences are SGHTA and FQGTGA. The CDR3 region is CASSSSGVTQYF. In DNA, the CDR3 is TGTGCCAGCAGCTCCTCAGGGGTTACGCAGTATTTT.

The rearrangement links TRBV30 to TRBJ1-4, with 10 bases lining up with TRBD1. The junction had 6 bases not matched to a gene; V was cut back by 5 bases and J by 6 bases. The CDR3 is 14 amino acids. Germline CDR1 and CDR2: GTSNPN and SVGIG (reference sequence). The CDR3 reads CAWRSGQGYEKLFF. CDR3 DNA sequence: TGTGCCTGGCGTTCGGGACAGGGGTATGAAAAACTGTTTTTT.

V usage is TRBV4-1 and J usage is TRBJ1-2, with D possibly being TRBD1 (6 bases). The V end was cut by 2 bases, the J end by 4 bases, with 8 bases between. CDR1 is MGHRA, CDR2 YSYEKL, per germline. The CDR3 is 13 residues long. CDR3 in DNA: TGCGCCAGCAGCCAACAGGGGCCCTATGGCTACACCTTC. Translating gives CASSQQGPYGYTF.

The chain combines TRBV6-5 with TRBJ1-2; no clear D. This CDR3 spans 12 amino acids. Germline values: CDR1 MNHEY, CDR2 SVGAGI. Trimming took off 7 bases at V and 3 bases at J, with 9 bases between the two ends. This CDR3 is CASTPGHYGYTF. Here the CDR3 DNA reads TGTGCCAGCACCCCCGGGCACTATGGCTACACCTTC.

The chain combines TRBV9 with TRBJ2-7; TRBD1 or TRBD2 may be the D gene (5 bases each). Per germline, CDR1 SGDLS and CDR2 YYNGEE. The CDR3 is made up of 15 amino acids. V lost 3 bases and J 0 bases, leaving 13 bases between the germline ends. The CDR3 DNA is TGTGCCAGCAGCGCTCGGGACGGAAACTCCTACGAGCAGTACTTC. Its protein is CASSARDGNSYEQYF.

V usage is TRBV6-5 and J usage is TRBJ1-1, with D maybe TRBD1 (5 bases). The CDR3 consists of 11 residues. Germline-derived CDR1 and CDR2 are MNHEY and SVGAGI. The V and J ends lost 4 bases and 9 bases respectively, with 9 bases between them. CDR3 sequence reads: CASSSREQAFF. In nucleotides, the CDR3 is TGTGCCAGCAGTTCCAGGGAGCAAGCTTTCTTT.

CDR3 in amino acids: CASSSTGGAETQYF. In DNA, the CDR3 is TGTGCCAGCAGCTCCACAGGGGGCGCAGAGACCCAGTACTTC. The chain has TRBV5-4 and TRBJ2-5; TRBD1 agrees at 9 bases. Germline lookup yields CDR1 SGHNT and CDR2 YYREEE (reference sequence). CDR3 length equals 14 residues. With V trimmed by 3 bases and J by 4 bases, 4 bases remained unmatched. Variable domain in full (rest from reference TRBV5-4 and TRBJ2-5): ETGVTQSPTHLIKTRGQQVTLRCSSQSGHNTVSWYQQALGQGPQFIFQYYREEENGRGNFPPRFSGLQFPNYSSELNVNALELDDSALYLCASSSTGGAETQYFGPGTRLLVL.

This sequence joins TRBV5-6 and TRBJ2-1; no clear D. CDR1 and CDR2 from the germline V gene are SGHDT and YYEEEE. There are 12 residues in the CDR3. V was pared by 2 bases and J by 4 bases, with 4 bases between. The CDR3 sequence is CASSLRYNEQFF. The CDR3 DNA follows: TGTGCCAGCAGCTTAAGATACAATGAGCAGTTCTTC.

V and J are TRBV7-2 and TRBJ1-2, with no clear D. CDR3 size: 14 residues. Trimming shortened V by 0 bases and J by 6 bases, and 11 bases separated the two germline ends. CDR1 and CDR2 from the germline V gene are SGHTA and FQGNSA. In DNA, the CDR3 is TGTGCCAGCAGCTTAGCGCTAGGGCTACATGGCTACACCTTC. This translates into CASSLALGLHGYTF.

V and J are TRBV2 and TRBJ1-2; a weak D match, TRBD1 (5 bases). V was clipped by 5 bases and J by 2 bases, with 12 bases between them. This CDR3 has 14 amino acids. CDR1 and CDR2 (germline): SNHLY, FYNNEI. The CDR3: CASSLGRGNYGYTF. CDR3 in DNA: TGTGCCAGCAGTCTAGGACGGGGGAACTATGGCTACACCTTC.

The rearrangement uses TRBV2 and TRBJ1-2; D gene unclear. Trimming removed 5 bases from V and 4 bases from J, with 11 bases in between. CDR3 length equals 13 residues. CDR1 is SNHLY, CDR2 FYNNEI, per germline. This chain's CDR3 is CASSREKTYGYTF. Here the CDR3 DNA reads TGTGCCAGCAGTCGGGAGAAAACCTATGGCTACACCTTC.